Listed below are T cell receptor beta chains from one sample, sequenced in a study of cytomegalovirus exposure and HLA in healthy donors. Data came from immunoSEQ multiplex PCR; TCRdb stores just in-frame clones and leaves some out. The sample has about 120,000 clones; 75% to 90% are singletons. The sample consisted of PBMCs. The receptors stem from a woman aged 18-35 years in good health and CMV-seronegative. Each CDR3 is given with its conserved first and last residue. The D gene is left open where the match is weak. Clone size appears in some rows only: once, few, many, or a class for an expanded clone.

v_gene	abundance	d_gene	j_gene	CDR3nt	CDR3aa
TRBV27	NA	NA	TRBJ2-1	TGTGCCAGCAGTCTATTGAGCTCCTACAATGAGCAGTTCTTC	CASSLLSSYNEQFF
TRBV6-5	NA	TRBD2	TRBJ2-3	TGTGCCAGCAGCTACGGACTAGCGGGTAGCACAGATACGCAGTATTTT	CASSYGLAGSTDTQYF
TRBV2	NA	NA	TRBJ2-7	TGTGCCAGCAAGGAGGGCCGATTTTGGGAGCAGTACTTC	CASKEGRFWEQYF
TRBV7-9	NA	NA	TRBJ2-3	TGTGCCAGCAGCTTTCACACAGATACGCAGTATTTT	CASSFHTDTQYF
TRBV5-1	once	NA	TRBJ2-1	TGCGCCAGCAGCTTATCCCTAGCAGGGGGGTTCAATGAGCAGTTCTTC	CASSLSLAGGFNEQFF
TRBV2	NA	NA	TRBJ2-1	TGTGCCAGCAGTGAGGGGCGGGGACACAATGAGCAGTTCTTC	CASSEGRGHNEQFF
TRBV30	NA	TRBD1	TRBJ2-3	TGTGCCTGGAGAGAGACAGGGGCGCCCTTCACAGATACGCAGTATTTT	CAWRETGAPFTDTQYF
TRBV27	NA	TRBD2	TRBJ2-7	TGTGCCAGCAGTTTATCCAGCGGGAGATCCTACGAGCAGTACTTC	CASSLSSGRSYEQYF
TRBV7-9	NA	NA	TRBJ1-1	TGTGCCAGCAGCTCGGTGGGGGAGGGGGGAGCTTTCTTT	CASSSVGEGGAFF
TRBV5-6	NA	NA	TRBJ2-7	TGTGCCAGCAGCTTCGGGTCCTCGAGCTACGAGCAGTACTTC	CASSFGSSSYEQYF
TRBV15	NA	NA	TRBJ2-2	TGTGCCACCAGCAGAGACTCAAGCAACGGGGAGCTGTTTTTT	CATSRDSSNGELFF
TRBV12-5	once	TRBD1	TRBJ1-4	TGTGCTAGTGGTTTGACACAGGGGGCTGAAAAACTGTTTTTT	CASGLTQGAEKLFF
TRBV5-8	NA	NA	TRBJ2-2	TGTGCCAGCAGCTACGGGGAAGACACCGGGGAGCTGTTTTTT	CASSYGEDTGELFF
TRBV5-4	once	TRBD1	TRBJ1-5	TGTGCCAGCAGCTTGGAGGGACAGGGTGAGCCCCAGCATTTT	CASSLEGQGEPQHF
TRBV4-1	NA	NA	TRBJ2-5	TGCGCCAGCAGCCAAGATCAACTGCTCCAAGAGACCCAGTACTTC	CASSQDQLLQETQYF
TRBV28	NA	NA	TRBJ1-1	TGTGCCTTACAGTGGGCCCAGAACACTGAAGCTTTCTTT	CALQWAQNTEAFF
TRBV6-4	NA	TRBD1	TRBJ2-7	TGTGCCAGCAGTGACTCGGGTAGGGACAGGGGTCTCGAGCAGTACTTC	CASSDSGRDRGLEQYF
TRBV7-8	NA	TRBD2	TRBJ2-1	TGTGCCAGCAGAGGACTAGCGGGAGATGAGCAGTTCTTC	CASRGLAGDEQFF
TRBV6-8	NA	NA	TRBJ1-1	TGTGCCAGCACGTATCACCCAGGGAACACTGAAGCTTTCTTT	CASTYHPGNTEAFF
TRBV7-9	NA	NA	TRBJ2-7	TGTGCCAGCTCCGCCTCACCGGGACGGGAGACCTACGAGCAGTACTTC	CASSASPGRETYEQYF
TRBV2	few	NA	TRBJ2-2	TGTGCCAGCATCGGGACTCTTAACACCGGGGAGCTGTTTTTT	CASIGTLNTGELFF
TRBV5-6	NA	NA	TRBJ2-1	TGTGCCAGCAGCTCGGTCTACAATGAGCAGTTCTTC	CASSSVYNEQFF
TRBV12-2	NA	NA	TRBJ1-3	TGTGCAAGTCGCTTAGCCCTACCGCAGGATGATTCTGGAAACACCATATATTTT	CASRLALPQDDSGNTIYF
TRBV6-1	NA	NA	TRBJ1-1	TGTGCCAGCAGTTGGGGCTTAGGGGCAGGGACTGAAGCTTTCTTT	CASSWGLGAGTEAFF
TRBV30	NA	TRBD1	TRBJ2-1	TGTGCCTGGAGTGTACCCAGGACAGGGGGCCGGTATGAGCAGTTCTTC	CAWSVPRTGGRYEQFF
TRBV6-1	NA	TRBD2	TRBJ2-7	TGTGCCAGCAGTGAAAAGACTAGCGGGAGCTACGAGCAGTACTTC	CASSEKTSGSYEQYF
TRBV6-5	NA	TRBD2	TRBJ2-3	TGTGCCAGCAGCCTCGGACTAGCGGGAGATACGCAGTATTTT	CASSLGLAGDTQYF
TRBV7-9	NA	TRBD1	TRBJ1-5	TGTGCCAGCAGCCCGCAAGGGACAGGGGGAAGTCAGCCCCAGCATTTT	CASSPQGTGGSQPQHF
TRBV13	NA	NA	TRBJ2-7	TGTGCCAGCAGCCAGACCTACGAGCAGTACTTC	CASSQTYEQYF
TRBV6-5	NA	NA	TRBJ2-7	TGTGCCAGCAGATTATCGGACGAGCAGTACTTC	CASRLSDEQYF
TRBV7-2	once	NA	TRBJ2-1	TGTGCCAGCAGCTATGAGGTTAGGGGGGGTAGGAATGAGCAGTTCTTC	CASSYEVRGGRNEQFF
TRBV10-2	NA	TRBD2	TRBJ2-7	TGCGCCAGCAGAGAAACTAGCGGCGAGCAGTACTTC	CASRETSGEQYF
TRBV19	NA	NA	TRBJ2-3	TGTGCCAGTATCCCGGGACGGGGGTATACAGATACGCAGTATTTT	CASIPGRGYTDTQYF
TRBV6-1	NA	TRBD2	TRBJ2-7	TGTGCCAGCCGACTAGCGACCGATTACGAGCAGTACTTC	CASRLATDYEQYF
TRBV23-1	NA	TRBD1	TRBJ2-6	TGCGCCAGCAGTCACTCGACAGGGCGAAGGTCCGGGGCCAACGTCCTGACTTTC	CASSHSTGRRSGANVLTF
TRBV5-1	NA	NA	TRBJ2-7	TGCGCCAGCAGCTTGGGCAGCGCGGGCTACGAGCAGTACTTC	CASSLGSAGYEQYF
TRBV19	NA	NA	TRBJ1-2	TGTGCCAGTAGTCCCGGCGGGATGTATGGCTACACCTTC	CASSPGGMYGYTF
TRBV6-6	NA	TRBD2	TRBJ2-1	TGTGCCAGCAGCAAAACTAGCGGGGTCTACAATGAGCAGTTCTTC	CASSKTSGVYNEQFF
TRBV27	NA	NA	TRBJ1-1	TGTGCCAGCAGTTTATCCACAGTGCTGGGAGCTTTCTTT	CASSLSTVLGAFF
TRBV11-2	NA	NA	TRBJ2-1	TGTGCCAGCAGCTTAGAAGAGGTTCTTCAGTTCTTC	CASSLEEVLQFF
TRBV27	NA	TRBD2	TRBJ2-1	TGTGCCAGCAGTATCCACCGACCAGAGGGACTAGCGGGAGTATACTCCTACAATGAGCAGTTCTTC	CASSIHRPEGLAGVYSYNEQFF
TRBV5-1	NA	TRBD2	TRBJ2-3	TGCGCCAGCAGTCAACTAGCGGGATCGATAGATACGCAGTATTTT	CASSQLAGSIDTQYF
TRBV2	NA	TRBD1	TRBJ2-5	TGTGCCAGCAGCAAGACAGGGGAAGAGACCCAGTACTTC	CASSKTGEETQYF
TRBV2	few	NA	TRBJ1-2	TGTGCCAGCAGTGAGGCCGCAAGTGGCTACACCTTC	CASSEAASGYTF
TRBV29-1	NA	TRBD1	TRBJ1-4	TGCAGCGCCACGACAGGGACGGCGAATGAAAAACTGTTTTTT	CSATTGTANEKLFF
TRBV28	NA	NA	TRBJ2-2	TGTGCCAGCAGCCCTTTAGCGAGCTTGGACACCGGGGAGCTGTTTTTT	CASSPLASLDTGELFF
TRBV4-1	NA	TRBD2	TRBJ2-1	TGCGCCAGCAGCCATGTCAAATTAGCGGGAAGAATCGATGAGCAGTTCTTC	CASSHVKLAGRIDEQFF
TRBV2	NA	NA	TRBJ1-1	TGTGCCAGCAGCGCCGGACAGATGAACACTGAAGCTTTCTTT	CASSAGQMNTEAFF
TRBV5-1	NA	TRBD1	TRBJ1-4	TGCGCCAGCAGCTTGGTGCAGGGGGAGAATGAAAAACTGTTTTTT	CASSLVQGENEKLFF
TRBV30	NA	NA	TRBJ1-3	TGTGCCTGGAGTGTCTCGAGCTCTGGAAACACCATATATTTT	CAWSVSSSGNTIYF
TRBV27	NA	TRBD1	TRBJ2-5	TGTGCCAGCAGTGAGGAACAGGGGTCGTACCAAGAGACCCAGTACTTC	CASSEEQGSYQETQYF
TRBV10-3	NA	TRBD2	TRBJ2-1	TGTGCCATCACCCCCGGGACTAGCGCCTTTGGGAATGAGCAGTTCTTC	CAITPGTSAFGNEQFF
TRBV9	NA	TRBD1	TRBJ1-3	TGTGCCAGCAGCGTAGGACAGGGCCCTGGAAACACCATATATTTT	CASSVGQGPGNTIYF
TRBV5-1	NA	TRBD1	TRBJ2-7	TGCGCCAGCAGCTCCCCGTCCAGGGGGTATAGCTCCTACGAGCAGTACTTC	CASSSPSRGYSSYEQYF
TRBV27	NA	TRBD2	TRBJ2-3	TGTGCCAGCAGTCCTAGCGGTGGCACAGATACGCAGTATTTT	CASSPSGGTDTQYF
TRBV2	few	NA	TRBJ1-1	TGTGCCAGCAGGGAAACAGAGAACACTGAAGCTTTCTTT	CASRETENTEAFF
TRBV5-1	NA	NA	TRBJ1-2	TGCGCCAGCAGCTTGCGAGTCAGGGGATCAAACTATGGCTACACCTTC	CASSLRVRGSNYGYTF
TRBV9	NA	NA	TRBJ2-3	TGTGCCAGCAGCGTAGTCGGCGGGAGCACAGATACGCAGTATTTT	CASSVVGGSTDTQYF